This passage covers 28 T cell receptor beta chains from one sample sequenced in a study of T cells after yellow fever vaccination. Each CDR3 protein is one row after TCRdb ran MiXCR on the 5' RACE reads. The sample has 90,000 to 150,000 distinct CDR3 sequences; about 7% are singletons. Specimen: CD4+ T cells sorted from PBMCs, collected roughly 45 days after the first yellow fever vaccination. These receptors all stem from a man aged 18 to 29 who received the YFV17D yellow fever vaccine.

This clonotype was recorded at least ten times. The genes are TRBV4-3 and TRBJ1-2; D is possibly TRBD1 (6 bases). The CDR3 runs 14 residues. The germline CDR1 and CDR2 sequences are LGHNA and YSLEER. Trimming took off 2 bases at V and 3 bases at J, with 10 bases between the two ends. The CDR3 coding sequence is TGCGCCAGCAGCCAACAGGGGACCGACTATGGCTACACCTTC. Its protein is CASSQQGTDYGYTF.

V gene TRBV19 combines with J gene TRBJ2-7; perhaps TRBD1 as D (5 bases). In germline, CDR1 is LNHDA, CDR2 SQIVND (reference sequence). CDR3 length equals 15 residues. V lost 3 bases to trimming and J lost 6 bases, with 18 bases between them. The CDR3 here is CASSMRQPTVVEQYF. For the CDR3, the DNA is TGTGCCAGTAGTATGCGACAGCCCACAGTGGTCGAGCAGTACTTC.

Only a few counts were recorded for this clonotype. CDR3 residues: CASSPRDRRPEQFF. The CDR3 nucleotides read TGTGCCAGCAGCCCGCGGGACAGGAGACCTGAGCAGTTCTTC. The chain combines TRBV5-5 with TRBJ2-1; 8 positions agree with TRBD1. Trimming at V came to 4 bases and at J to 9 bases, leaving 9 bases not matched to a gene. The CDR3 is 14 residues long. Per germline, CDR1 SGHKS and CDR2 YYEKEE (reference sequence).

This clonotype was detected many times. This chain uses TRBV7-2 with TRBJ2-5, with D tentatively TRBD2 (7 bases). V lost 3 bases to trimming and J lost 0 bases, with 11 bases between them. The CDR3 is 15 residues long. Germline V gene data show CDR1 as SGHTA and CDR2 as FQGNSA. CDR3 DNA sequence: TGTGCCAGCAGCTTTCGCGGGGGCCACCAAGAGACCCAGTACTTC. It encodes CASSFRGGHQETQYF.

This clonotype was counted many times. The chain couples TRBV30 to TRBJ1-2; the match to TRBD1 covers 10 bases. The CDR3 spans 13 residues. Germline V gene data show CDR1 as GTSNPN and CDR2 as SVGIG (reference sequence). V lost 3 bases, J lost 8 bases, and 6 bases stayed unmatched. The CDR3 nucleotides are TGTGCCTGGAGCGCCGGACAGGGGGGAGGCTACACCTTC. This codes for CAWSAGQGGGYTF.

This clonotype was counted at least ten times. The chain has TRBV7-2 and TRBJ2-5, with D tentatively TRBD1 or TRBD2 (7 bases each). V was clipped by 4 bases and J by 5 bases, with 14 bases between them. Germline V gene lookup returns CDR1 SGHTA and CDR2 FQGNSA. This CDR3 region has 14 residues. CDR3 sequence: CASSSQGGWETQYF. The CDR3, as DNA: TGTGCCAGCAGCTCCCAGGGGGGGTGGGAGACCCAGTACTTC.

This clonotype was counted ten times or more. The chain is built from TRBV10-3 and TRBJ1-3, with 9 bases matching TRBD1. The length of the CDR3 is 13 residues. Per germline, CDR1 ENHRY and CDR2 SYGVKD. V was pared by 8 bases and J by 9 bases, with 8 bases of the junction left unmatched. The CDR3 DNA is TGTGCCATCGCCGGGACAGGGACCACCACCATATATTTT. Translated, it gives CAIAGTGTTTIYF.

In this sample, this clonotype turned up many times. The J gene is TRBJ1-2, the V gene TRBV28; TRBD1 matches at 9 bases. The CDR3 has 15 amino acids. Germline CDR1 and CDR2: MDHEN and SYDVKM. J was trimmed by 7 bases and V by 7 bases; bases with no gene match: 13. The CDR3 is CASTEPPGQGGGYTF. CDR3 DNA sequence: TGTGCCAGCACCGAACCCCCGGGACAGGGTGGTGGCTACACCTTC.

Ten or more counts support this clonotype. The chain links TRBV20-1 to TRBJ2-1, with 15 bases that match TRBD2. Germline trimming cut 1 base from V and 10 bases from J; bases unmatched to any gene: 11. This CDR3 is 17 amino acids long. CDR1 is DFQATT and CDR2 is SNEGSKA in the germline V gene (reference sequence). The CDR3 here is CSARVGGLAGGPREQFF. CDR3 DNA sequence: TGCAGTGCTAGAGTAGGAGGACTAGCGGGGGGGCCCCGGGAGCAGTTCTTC.

The table lists this clonotype with many counts. This chain joins TRBV5-1 and TRBJ2-7; D may be TRBD2 (6 bases). This CDR3 spans 17 amino acids. V dropped 0 bases and J dropped 4 bases, with 20 bases sitting between them. The germline gives CDR1 SGHRS, CDR2 YFSETQ. CDR3 protein: CASSLVEGRVGGYEQYF. DNA of the CDR3: TGCGCCAGCAGCTTGGTGGAGGGAAGAGTTGGTGGTTACGAGCAGTACTTC.

This clonotype was found many times. This chain connects TRBV5-6 to TRBJ2-7; D might be TRBD1 (6 bases). The CDR3 is 15 residues long. Trimming removed 4 bases from V and 5 bases from J, with 19 bases in between. CDR1 is SGHDT, CDR2 YYEEEE, per germline. The CDR3 DNA sequence: TGTGCCAGCAGCAGGGGGACCGTAAGTCTGGACGAGCAGTACGTC. Translating gives CASSRGTVSLDEQYV.

This clonotype was seen at least ten times. The chain uses TRBV12-3 or TRBV12-4 and TRBJ1-6; D is unresolved. The CDR3 totals 14 residues. V lost 5 bases, J lost 13 bases, and 18 bases lay in between. The CDR3 DNA reads TGTGCCAGCAGTGGTACCCTGGCCGGATCGCCCCTCCACTTT. It codes for CASSGTLAGSPLHF.

This clonotype was picked up a small number of times. The J gene is TRBJ2-6, the V gene TRBV12-3 or TRBV12-4; 11 nucleotides align to TRBD1. Losses at the gene ends were 6 bases for V and 2 bases for J; bases not matched to a gene: 6. The CDR3 length is 17 residues. The CDR3 protein is CASRTGQGAAGANVLTF. CDR3 sequence (DNA): TGTGCCAGCAGGACCGGACAGGGGGCGGCTGGGGCCAACGTCCTGACTTTC.

There are many counts of this clonotype. V usage is TRBV7-2 and J usage is TRBJ2-5; D is perhaps TRBD1 (5 bases). The CDR3 spans 13 residues. The germline V gene encodes CDR1 SGHTA and CDR2 FQGNSA. V was clipped by 8 bases and J by 2 bases, with 12 bases between them. DNA for the CDR3: TGTGCCAGCTCGGCAGGGCGGCAAGAGACCCAGTACTTC. Its translation is CASSAGRQETQYF.

This clonotype has at least ten counts. The chain combines TRBV20-1 with TRBJ2-2; D gene unclear. Germline assignment: CDR1 DFQATT and CDR2 SNEGSKA (reference sequence). The CDR3 has 14 amino acids. V lost 6 bases and J 1 base, leaving 12 bases between the germline ends. In nucleotides, the CDR3 is TGCAGTGCACAAGGACCGAGGAACACCGGGGAGCTGTTTTTT. Translating it yields CSAQGPRNTGELFF.

This clonotype was detected many times. V is TRBV12-3 or TRBV12-4 and J is TRBJ2-5; D is unresolved. V dropped 2 bases and J dropped 5 bases, with 6 bases sitting between them. This CDR3 is built from 12 residues. CDR3 nucleotide sequence: TGTGCCAGCAGTTTACGGGCCGAGACCCAGTACTTC. Encoded protein: CASSLRAETQYF.

CDR3 region: CASSLGVGAEAPDTQYF. In DNA, the CDR3 is TGTGCCAGCAGCTTAGGAGTGGGTGCTGAAGCCCCAGATACGCAGTATTTT. This sequence joins TRBV7-2 and TRBJ2-3; D ambiguous. CDR3 length: 17 residues. Trimming cost V 1 base and J 4 bases, with 18 bases left between them. Germline CDR1 SGHTA, CDR2 FQGNSA.

This clonotype was seen at least ten times. Germline is not matched at one junction end, which may reflect a read error. The rearrangement links TRBV24-1 to TRBJ1-4; possibly TRBD1 for D (6 bases). CDR1 and CDR2 (germline): KGHDR, SFDVKD. The CDR3 is made up of 10 amino acids. CDR3 sequence reads: CATPRGGTVF. The CDR3 DNA follows: TGTGCCACCCCAAGAGGGGGGACGGTTTTT.

The chain has TRBV5-5 and TRBJ2-5; no clear D gene. The CDR3 covers 13 residues. Trimming removed 0 bases at V and 4 bases at J, with 7 bases between. CDR1 and CDR2 from the germline V gene are SGHKS and YYEKEE (reference sequence). This chain's CDR3 is CASSLEFVETQYF. The CDR3 DNA sequence: TGTGCCAGCAGCTTGGAATTCGTAGAGACCCAGTACTTC. The full variable domain, its missing parts supplied by reference TRBV5-5 and TRBJ2-5, is DAGVTQSPTHLIKTRGQQVTLRCSPISGHKSVSWYQQVLGQGPQFIFQYYEKEERGRGNFPDRFSARQFPNYSSELNVNALLLGDSALYLCASSLEFVETQYFGPGTRLLVL.

This clonotype has at least ten counts. The chain recombines TRBV20-1 with TRBJ2-7; 7 nucleotides match TRBD1. Germline lookup yields CDR1 DFQATT and CDR2 SNEGSKA (reference sequence). The length of the CDR3 is 14 residues. The V segment lost 3 bases and the J segment 3 bases; nucleotides outside the gene matches: 8. The CDR3 DNA reads as TGCAGTGCTAGGACAGGGAAAGTAAACTACGAGCAGTACTTC. Amino acids: CSARTGKVNYEQYF.

This clonotype was counted at least ten times. The chain couples TRBV10-2 to TRBJ1-1, with a tentative D call TRBD1 (5 bases). Trimming left V 6 bases short and J 2 bases short, with 13 bases between. The germline CDR1 and CDR2 sequences are WSHSY and SAAADI. The CDR3 loop spans 14 amino acids. CDR3 sequence reads: CASRWTGGNTEAFF. The CDR3 coding sequence is TGCGCCAGCAGATGGACGGGGGGAAACACTGAAGCTTTCTTT.

This clonotype was observed at least ten times. The gene calls are TRBV7-2 and TRBJ2-5; TRBD2 aligns across 8 bases. V dropped 5 bases and J dropped 5; count of bases not matched to a gene: 4. Looked up from germline, CDR1 is SGHTA and CDR2 is FQGNSA. The CDR3 contains 13 residues. The CDR3 is CASSESGGETQYF. The CDR3 DNA reads TGTGCCAGCAGCGAAAGCGGGGGTGAGACCCAGTACTTC.

The table lists this clonotype with many counts. The V gene is TRBV18, the J gene TRBJ1-5; D is unclear. Trimming stripped 5 bases from V and 1 base from J, with 9 bases between. The CDR3 consists of 14 residues. Germline values: CDR1 KGHSH, CDR2 LQKENI. For the CDR3, the DNA is TGTGCCAGCTCATCAGGTTTAAGCAATCAGCCCCAGCATTTT. As protein: CASSSGLSNQPQHF.

This clonotype was counted at least ten times. The chain links TRBV5-1 to TRBJ1-2; TRBD1 agrees at 12 bases. Germline CDR1 SGHRS, CDR2 YFSETQ. With V trimmed by 4 bases and J by 8 bases, 15 bases remained unmatched. The CDR3 contains 17 residues. Written as DNA, the CDR3 is TGCGCCAGCAGCCCCCCGCCGGGACAGGGGGCCTCCGACGGCTACACCTTC. It translates to CASSPPPGQGASDGYTF.

At least ten counts were recorded for this clonotype. The V gene is TRBV27, the J gene TRBJ2-5; a weak D match, TRBD2 (7 bases). The germline gives CDR1 MNHEY, CDR2 SMNVEV (reference sequence). The CDR3 is made up of 13 amino acids. V gave up 6 bases and J gave up 1 base, with 9 bases separating them. The CDR3: CASRGGAQETQYF. The CDR3 DNA reads TGTGCCAGCAGGGGGGGGGCCCAAGAGACCCAGTACTTC.

The V gene is TRBV4-2, the J gene TRBJ1-2; no clear D. V was clipped by 1 base and J by 4 bases, with 16 bases between them. The CDR3 sequence is 16 residues long. The germline gives CDR1 LGHNA, CDR2 YNFKEQ. CDR3 sequence reads: CASSQGSQPESYGYTF. The CDR3 coding sequence is TGTGCCAGCAGCCAAGGATCCCAACCGGAAAGCTATGGCTACACCTTC.

This clonotype has a count of ten or more. The rearrangement joins TRBV20-1 to TRBJ2-1; 13 bases match TRBD2. The CDR3 has 17 amino acids. Germline CDR1 is DFQATT and CDR2 is SNEGSKA (reference sequence). Trimming took 3 bases from V and 0 from J; bases not matched to a gene: 5. CDR3 nucleotides: TGCAGTGCTAGCACTAGCGGGGGGGCCCGCTCCTACAATGAGCAGTTCTTC. Translating it yields CSASTSGGARSYNEQFF.

This clonotype was recorded at least ten times. The V and J genes are TRBV10-3 and TRBJ1-5; tentatively, D is TRBD1 (6 bases). Germline loops: CDR1 ENHRY, CDR2 SYGVKD. The V end was cut by 5 bases, the J end by 6 bases, with 14 bases between. This CDR3 region has 14 residues. CDR3 in amino acids: CAISSQGMVQPQHF. For the CDR3, the DNA is TGTGCCATCAGTTCGCAGGGGATGGTTCAGCCCCAGCATTTT.